The 25 T cell receptor beta chains below all came from one sample that was sequenced in a study of T cell responses to AZD1222 COVID-19 vaccine. Clones were read by immunoSEQ multiplex PCR, and TCRdb kept only the in-frame ones, dropping some. The table has fewer than 150,000 clones, approximately 94% seen once. The specimen was peripheral blood, collected on day 0 of AZD1222 vaccination. The receptors were sampled from an adult in good health.

This sequence joins TRBV9 and TRBJ2-1; D gene uncertain. CDR3 length equals 12 residues. CDR1 is SGDLS, CDR2 YYNGEE, per germline. Between the trimmed V and J ends, which lost 10 bases and 0 bases, there was a span of 8 bases. As DNA, the CDR3 is TGTGCCTCGGGTAGCTCCTACAATGAGCAGTTCTTC. Its protein product is CASGSSYNEQFF.

This clone was observed once. This chain connects TRBV6-4 to TRBJ2-1; 9 bases line up with TRBD2. Germline assignment: CDR1 MRHNA and CDR2 SNTAGT. There are 15 residues in the CDR3. With 6 bases clipped from V and 4 bases from J, the junction kept 7 bases outside the gene matches. CDR3 protein: CASSSSGSGYNEQFF. CDR3 DNA: TGTGCCAGCAGCAGTAGCGGGAGCGGTTACAATGAGCAGTTCTTC.

This CDR3 is CASNTGGETQYF. CDR3 nucleotides: TGTGCCTCTAATACAGGGGGAGAGACCCAGTACTTC. The rearrangement links TRBV28 to TRBJ2-5; 8 bases fit TRBD1. The CDR3 totals 12 residues. Unmatched junction bases numbered 6, after V lost 11 bases and J lost 4 bases. The germline V gene has CDR1 MDHEN and CDR2 SYDVKM.

The chain links TRBV18 to TRBJ2-2; D might be TRBD1 (6 bases). CDR1 and CDR2 (germline): KGHSH, LQKENI. The V end was cut by 0 bases, the J end by 3 bases, with 14 bases between. The CDR3 covers 17 residues. The chain's CDR3 is CASSPPIRTADTGELFF. CDR3 DNA sequence: TGTGCCAGCTCACCACCGATCAGGACAGCGGACACCGGGGAGCTGTTTTTT. Supplemented by reference TRBV18 and TRBJ2-2, the full variable domain reads NAGVMQNPRHLVRRRGQEARLRCSPMKGHSHVYWYRQLPEEGLKFMVYLQKENIIDESGMPKERFSAEFPKEGPSILRIQQVVRGDSAAYFCASSPPIRTADTGELFFGEGSRLTVL.

V is TRBV5-4 and J is TRBJ2-2; 15 bases map to TRBD2. J lost 4 bases, V lost 4 bases, and 11 bases had no gene match. The CDR3 extends over 19 amino acids. Germline CDR1 is SGHNT and CDR2 is YYREEE (reference sequence). DNA for the CDR3: TGTGCCAGCAGCCCGCCCGGACTAGCGGGAGGGCCGGGCACCGGGGAGCTGTTTTTT. It encodes CASSPPGLAGGPGTGELFF.

This clone was counted a single time. V usage is TRBV18 and J usage is TRBJ1-4; TRBD1 matches at 7 bases. After removal of 6 bases from V and 4 bases from J, the junction contained 5 bases not matched to a gene. The CDR3 sequence is 14 residues long. CDR1 is KGHSH, CDR2 LQKENI, per germline. The CDR3 nucleotides read TGTGCCAGCTCGGAGACAGGGTTTAATGAAAAACTGTTTTTT. Its translation is CASSETGFNEKLFF.

V usage is TRBV19 and J usage is TRBJ1-3, with D unresolved. The CDR3 consists of 13 residues. V was cut by 9 bases and J by 8 bases, with 17 bases left in between. CDR1 and CDR2 from the germline V gene are LNHDA and SQIVND (reference sequence). The DNA for the CDR3 is TGTGCCAGCCGGACGACGTTTCTGGACACCATATATTTT. As protein: CASRTTFLDTIYF. Drawing the rest from reference TRBV19 and TRBJ1-3, the complete variable domain is DGGITQSPKYLFRKEGQNVTLSCEQNLNHDAMYWYRQDPGQGLRLIYYSQIVNDFQKGDIAEGYSVSREKKESFPLTVTSAQKNPTAFYLCASRTTFLDTIYFGEGSWLTVV.

J is TRBJ1-3 and V is TRBV14; a weak D match, TRBD1 (5 bases). The V gene lost 1 base and the J gene lost 6 bases, with 10 bases spanning the gap. In germline, CDR1 is SGHDN, CDR2 FVKESK. The CDR3 runs to 14 residues. The CDR3 protein is CASSQGQFPNTIYF. CDR3 DNA sequence: TGTGCCAGCAGCCAAGGACAGTTCCCAAACACCATATATTTT.

V is TRBV30 and J is TRBJ1-6; 7 bases align to TRBD1. This CDR3 spans 14 amino acids. Per the germline V gene, CDR1 is GTSNPN and CDR2 is SVGIG (reference sequence). V lost 5 bases, J lost 8 bases, and 9 bases stayed unmatched. This CDR3 is CAWGTVTLDSPLHF. CDR3 sequence (DNA): TGTGCCTGGGGGACAGTAACTTTGGATTCACCCCTCCACTTT.

This sequence joins TRBV2 and TRBJ2-5, with TRBD2 identical over 8 bases. The trim removed 7 bases at V and 5 bases at J, leaving 6 bases unmatched. CDR3 size: 13 residues. Germline CDR1 and CDR2: SNHLY and FYNNEI. DNA for the CDR3: TGTGCCAGCATAAGCGGGGGCCGGGAGACCCAGTACTTC. This codes for CASISGGRETQYF.

The chain joins TRBV4-3 to TRBJ2-1; D is possibly TRBD1 (5 bases). CDR1 is LGHNA, CDR2 YSLEER, per germline. The CDR3 extends over 12 amino acids. Between the trimmed V and J ends, which lost 0 bases and 10 bases, there was a span of 7 bases. In nucleotides, the CDR3 is TGCGCCAGCAGCCAAGAGGGGCTGGAGCAGTTCTTC. Encoded protein: CASSQEGLEQFF.

The chain is built from TRBV4-1 and TRBJ1-1; D is possibly TRBD1 (5 bases). CDR3 length: 14 residues. V lost 4 bases to trimming and J lost 6 bases, with 15 bases between them. Germline CDR1 and CDR2: MGHRA and YSYEKL. The CDR3 loop reads CASSLLGGSPEAFF. In nucleotides, the CDR3 is TGCGCCAGCAGCCTCTTGGGGGGATCGCCTGAAGCTTTCTTT.

The rearrangement uses TRBV28 and TRBJ1-2; no definite D call. The CDR3 contains 14 residues. CDR1 is MDHEN and CDR2 is SYDVKM in the germline V gene. V lost 6 bases and J 6 bases, leaving 17 bases between the germline ends. The CDR3 region is CASRGRRVKDGYTF. CDR3 nucleotides: TGTGCCAGCAGAGGGCGACGGGTTAAGGATGGCTACACCTTC.

V usage is TRBV7-8 and J usage is TRBJ2-2, with TRBD2 matching 12 bases. Trimming removed 10 bases from V and 4 bases from J; junction bases left unmatched: 13. Germline-derived CDR1 and CDR2 are SGHVS and FQNEAQ. CDR3 size: 17 residues. CDR3 sequence: CATSSSSGRAGTGELFF. CDR3 nucleotide sequence: TGTGCCACCTCTTCTTCTAGCGGGAGGGCCGGCACCGGGGAGCTGTTTTTT.

The table lists this clone with a few counts. The chain carries TRBV4-2 and TRBJ2-3; TRBD2 agrees at 11 bases. This CDR3 region has 16 residues. J gave up 3 bases and V 0 bases, and 2 bases lay outside the gene matches. Per the germline V gene, CDR1 is LGHNA and CDR2 is YNFKEQ. CDR3 loop: CASSQDLAGGTDTQYF. CDR3 in DNA: TGTGCCAGCAGCCAAGATCTAGCGGGAGGAACAGATACGCAGTATTTT.

The rearrangement uses TRBV7-3 and TRBJ1-4, with D possibly being TRBD1 (5 bases). The germline V and J ends were trimmed by 2 bases and 3 bases, with 10 bases remaining between them. CDR1 and CDR2 from the germline V gene are SGHTA and FQGTGA. CDR3 size: 15 residues. The DNA of the CDR3 is TGTGCCAGCAGCTTAGAAGGGGTGCCTAATGAAAAACTGTTTTTT. Its protein is CASSLEGVPNEKLFF.

The V call is TRBV3-1 (or the pseudogene TRBV3-2), the J call TRBJ2-7; possibly TRBD1 for D (5 bases). Between the trimmed V and J ends, which lost 0 bases and 3 bases, there was a span of 12 bases. Germline V gives CDR1 LGHDT, CDR2 YNNKEL (reference sequence). The CDR3 covers 15 residues. This CDR3 reads CASSQDRDNDYEQYF. DNA for the CDR3: TGTGCCAGCAGCCAAGACAGGGATAATGACTACGAGCAGTACTTC.

The chain joins TRBV10-3 to TRBJ1-2; 8 positions match TRBD1. The V gene's germline CDR1 is ENHRY and CDR2 SYGVKD. V was pared by 6 bases and J by 6 bases, with 12 bases of the junction left unmatched. The CDR3 loop spans 15 amino acids. In DNA, the CDR3 is TGTGCCATCAGGATATATTTTCAGGGGGCGGATGGCTACACCTTC. This codes for CAIRIYFQGADGYTF.

This chain links TRBV10-3 with TRBJ2-1, with 7 bases aligning to TRBD2. V dropped 3 bases and J dropped 1; count of bases not matched to a gene: 15. The CDR3 covers 19 residues. Germline CDR1 reads ENHRY; CDR2 reads SYGVKD. CDR3 region: CAISDPESGTPPSYNEQFF. The CDR3 DNA follows: TGTGCCATCAGTGATCCAGAGAGCGGGACCCCTCCTTCCTACAATGAGCAGTTCTTC.

This chain's CDR3 is CASKQSRGTEAFF. In DNA form, the CDR3 reads TGTGCCAGCAAACAGAGTCGGGGCACTGAAGCTTTCTTT. This chain uses TRBV7-6 with TRBJ1-1; D is unclear. CDR3 size: 13 residues. CDR1 is SGHVS and CDR2 is FNYEAQ in the germline V gene. The germline V and J ends were trimmed by 7 bases and 4 bases, with 13 bases remaining between them.

The genes are TRBV7-2 and TRBJ2-1; D is unclear. The germline V gene has CDR1 SGHTA and CDR2 FQGNSA. Trimming removed 2 bases at V and 7 bases at J, with 9 bases between. This CDR3 has 13 residues. The CDR3, as DNA: TGTGCCAGCAGCTTAATACATCGAAATGAGCAGTTCTTC. This translates into CASSLIHRNEQFF.

V usage is TRBV3-1 (or the pseudogene TRBV3-2) and J usage is TRBJ1-5; 9 nucleotides align to TRBD1. The CDR3 spans 15 residues. CDR1 and CDR2 from the germline V gene are LGHDT and YNNKEL (reference sequence). V dropped 4 bases and J dropped 4; count of bases not matched to a gene: 5. The CDR3 DNA follows: TGTGCCAGCAGCCTTACAGGGGGCCCTAATCAGCCCCAGCATTTT. Protein sequence: CASSLTGGPNQPQHF.

Here the CDR3 DNA reads TGTGCCACCTCAGTGGGAGGGGGTAGCAATCAGCCCCAGCATTTT. It specifies CATSVGGGSNQPQHF. The chain links TRBV6-5 to TRBJ1-5; TRBD1 might be the D (6 bases). The V end lost 10 bases, the J end lost 0 bases, and 16 bases lay between the germline ends. Germline V gene sequence: CDR1 MNHEY, CDR2 SVGAGI. This CDR3 is 15 amino acids long.

This chain connects TRBV19 to TRBJ2-7, with unresolved D. Germline V lookup: CDR1 LNHDA, CDR2 SQIVND (reference sequence). V was pared by 3 bases and J by 7 bases, with 16 bases between. This CDR3 is 14 amino acids long. CDR3 residues: CASSMAPGTPEQYF. The CDR3 bases are TGTGCCAGTAGTATGGCCCCCGGCACTCCAGAGCAGTACTTC.

The chain recombines TRBV5-4 with TRBJ2-3; D is perhaps TRBD2 (5 bases). The germline gives CDR1 SGHNT, CDR2 YYREEE (reference sequence). Trimming stripped 4 bases from V and 3 bases from J, with 9 bases between. The CDR3 totals 13 residues. In nucleotides, the CDR3 is TGTGCCAGCAGCCACCGGGGAACAGATACGCAGTATTTT. Translating it yields CASSHRGTDTQYF. Filled out from reference TRBV5-4 and TRBJ2-3, the complete variable domain reads ETGVTQSPTHLIKTRGQQVTLRCSSQSGHNTVSWYQQALGQGPQFIFQYYREEENGRGNFPPRFSGLQFPNYSSELNVNALELDDSALYLCASSHRGTDTQYFGPGTRLTVL.